Listed here is a single T cell receptor (beta chain). Its antigen is undetermined. This sample was included in a study of beta chain features in type 1 diabetes. Whole-study results and caveats: cDNA-based reads could over-represent cells with high TCR expression. The study found moderately but significantly shorter TCRB CDR3s in all four CD4+ subsets of Type 1 diabetes patients.

As every portion of the isolated RNA was reverse transcribed, the sequencing read expressed TCRB transcripts. Here immunoSEQ multiplex PCR was the method, and the copy in TCRdb shows in-frame clones only, minus some. The sample lists 600,000 to 750,000 clones, around 12% seen once, with around 0.12% in the top ten. CDR1 and CDR2 from the germline V gene are SGHTA and FQGNSA. Trimming removed 6 bases from V and 0 bases from J, with 12 bases in between. This CDR3 has 14 residues. This clonotype originated in a man aged 25 to 40 with type 1 diabetes. Material for sequencing was naive CD4+ T cells from blood. The chain joins TRBV7-2 to TRBJ2-7, with D perhaps matching TRBD1 or TRBD2 (7 bases each). The DNA for the CDR3 is TGTGCCAGCAGGCCCAGGGGGGGCTCCTACGAGCAGTACTTC. Translation: CASRPRGGSYEQYF.